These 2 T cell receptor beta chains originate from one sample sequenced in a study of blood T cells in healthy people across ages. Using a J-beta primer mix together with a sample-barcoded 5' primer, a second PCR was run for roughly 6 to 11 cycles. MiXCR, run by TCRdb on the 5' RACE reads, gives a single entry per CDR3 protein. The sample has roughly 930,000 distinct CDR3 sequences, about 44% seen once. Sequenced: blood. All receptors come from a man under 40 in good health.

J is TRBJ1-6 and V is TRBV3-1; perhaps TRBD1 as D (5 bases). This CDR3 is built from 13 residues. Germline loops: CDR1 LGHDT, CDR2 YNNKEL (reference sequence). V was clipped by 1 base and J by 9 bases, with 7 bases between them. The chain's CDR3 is CASSQGDPSPLHF. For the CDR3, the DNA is TGTGCCAGCAGCCAAGGGGACCCTTCACCCCTCCACTTT. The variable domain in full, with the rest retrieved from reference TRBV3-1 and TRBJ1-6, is DTAVSQTPKYLVTQMGNDKSIKCEQNLGHDTMYWYKQDSKKFLKIMFSYNNKELIINETVPNRFSPKSPDKAHLNLHINSLELGDSAVYFCASSQGDPSPLHFGNGTRLTVT.

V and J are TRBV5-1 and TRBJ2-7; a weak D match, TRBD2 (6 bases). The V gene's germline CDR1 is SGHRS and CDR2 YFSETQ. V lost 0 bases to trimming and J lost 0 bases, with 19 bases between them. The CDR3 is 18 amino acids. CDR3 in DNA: TGCGCCAGCAGCTTGGGACCCGGAGGGTACCAAAGCTCCTACGAGCAGTACTTC. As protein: CASSLGPGGYQSSYEQYF.